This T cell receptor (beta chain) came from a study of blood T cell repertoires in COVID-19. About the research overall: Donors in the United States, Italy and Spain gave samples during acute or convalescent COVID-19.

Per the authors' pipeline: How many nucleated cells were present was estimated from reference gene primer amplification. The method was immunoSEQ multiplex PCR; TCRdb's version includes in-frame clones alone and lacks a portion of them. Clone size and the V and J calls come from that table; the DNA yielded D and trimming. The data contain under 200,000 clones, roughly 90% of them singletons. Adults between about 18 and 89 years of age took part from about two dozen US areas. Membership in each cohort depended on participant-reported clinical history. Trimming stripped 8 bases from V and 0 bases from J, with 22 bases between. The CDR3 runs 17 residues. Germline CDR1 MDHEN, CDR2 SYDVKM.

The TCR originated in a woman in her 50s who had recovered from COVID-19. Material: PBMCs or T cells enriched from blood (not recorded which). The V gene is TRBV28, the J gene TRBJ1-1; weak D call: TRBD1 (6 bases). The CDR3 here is CASRHSTGTTMNTEAFF. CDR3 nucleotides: TGTGCCAGCCGCCATTCTACAGGGACGACCATGAACACTGAAGCTTTCTTT.